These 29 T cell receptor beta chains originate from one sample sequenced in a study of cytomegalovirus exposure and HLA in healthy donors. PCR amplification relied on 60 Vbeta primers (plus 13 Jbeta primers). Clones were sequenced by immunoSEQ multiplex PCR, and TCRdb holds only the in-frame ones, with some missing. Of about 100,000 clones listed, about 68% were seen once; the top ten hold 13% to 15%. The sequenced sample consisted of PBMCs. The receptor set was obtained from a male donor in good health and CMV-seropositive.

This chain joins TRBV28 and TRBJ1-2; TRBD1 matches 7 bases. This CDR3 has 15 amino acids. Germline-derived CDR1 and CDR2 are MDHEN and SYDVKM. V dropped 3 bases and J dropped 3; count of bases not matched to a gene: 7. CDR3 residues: CASSFPDRDDYGYTF. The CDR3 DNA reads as TGTGCCAGCAGTTTTCCCGACAGGGATGACTATGGCTACACCTTC.

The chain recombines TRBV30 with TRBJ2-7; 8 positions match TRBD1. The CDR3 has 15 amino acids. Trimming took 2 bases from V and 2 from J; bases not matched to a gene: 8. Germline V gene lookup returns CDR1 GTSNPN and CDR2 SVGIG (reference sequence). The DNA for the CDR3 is TGTGCCTGGAGTAAGGACAGGGAGGCTCCCTACGAGCAGTACTTC. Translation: CAWSKDREAPYEQYF.

The CDR3 loop is CASSRSGQGSYEQYF. The DNA of the CDR3 is TGTGCCAGCAGCCGGTCGGGACAGGGATCCTACGAGCAGTACTTC. The chain combines TRBV14 with TRBJ2-7; 9 bases align to TRBD1. The CDR3 consists of 15 residues. V lost 4 bases, J lost 1 base, and 5 bases stayed unmatched. Germline CDR1 and CDR2: SGHDN and FVKESK.

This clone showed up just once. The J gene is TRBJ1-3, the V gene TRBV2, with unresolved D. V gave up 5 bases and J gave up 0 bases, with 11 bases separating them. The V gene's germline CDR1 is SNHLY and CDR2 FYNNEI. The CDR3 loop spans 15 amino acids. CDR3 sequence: CASSRVTYSGNTIYF. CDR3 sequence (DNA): TGTGCCAGCAGTCGGGTGACCTACTCTGGAAACACCATATATTTT.

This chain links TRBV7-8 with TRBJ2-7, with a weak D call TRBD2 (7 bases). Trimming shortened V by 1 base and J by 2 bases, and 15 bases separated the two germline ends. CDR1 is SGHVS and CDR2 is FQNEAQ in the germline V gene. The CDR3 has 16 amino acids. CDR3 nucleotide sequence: TGTGCCAGCAGCTTAGATACCAGCGGGGACACCTACGAGCAGTACTTC. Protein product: CASSLDTSGDTYEQYF.

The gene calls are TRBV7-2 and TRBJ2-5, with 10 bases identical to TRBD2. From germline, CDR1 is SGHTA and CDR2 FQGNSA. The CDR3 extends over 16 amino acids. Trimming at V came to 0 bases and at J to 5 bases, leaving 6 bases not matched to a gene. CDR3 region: CASSLAVSGGQETQYF. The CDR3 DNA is TGTGCCAGCAGCTTAGCGGTTAGCGGGGGGCAGGAGACCCAGTACTTC.

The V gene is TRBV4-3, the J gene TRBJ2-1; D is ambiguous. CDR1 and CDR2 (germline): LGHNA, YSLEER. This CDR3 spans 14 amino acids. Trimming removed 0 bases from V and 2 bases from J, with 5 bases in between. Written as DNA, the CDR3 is TGCGCCAGCAGCCAAGACAGTACCTACAATGAGCAGTTCTTC. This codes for CASSQDSTYNEQFF.

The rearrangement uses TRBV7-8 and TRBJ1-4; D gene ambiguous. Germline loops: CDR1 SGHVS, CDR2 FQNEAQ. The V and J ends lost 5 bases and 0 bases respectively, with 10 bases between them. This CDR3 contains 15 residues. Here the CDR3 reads CASSPLFATNEKLFF. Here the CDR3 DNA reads TGTGCCAGCAGCCCCCTCTTCGCAACTAATGAAAAACTGTTTTTT.

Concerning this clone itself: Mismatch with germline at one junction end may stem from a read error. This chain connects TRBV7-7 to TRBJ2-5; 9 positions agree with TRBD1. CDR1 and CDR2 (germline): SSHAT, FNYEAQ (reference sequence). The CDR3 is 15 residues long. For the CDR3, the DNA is TGTGCTAGCAGCCTGGACAGGGGCCCCCAAGAGACCCAGTACTTC. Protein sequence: CASSLDRGPQETQYF.

CDR3 sequence: CASSQRSTQGAGGYTF. CDR3 coding DNA: TGCGCCAGCAGCCAAAGGTCGACACAGGGGGCAGGTGGCTACACCTTC. J is TRBJ1-2 and V is TRBV4-1, with TRBD1 matching 9 bases. Germline V gene lookup returns CDR1 MGHRA and CDR2 YSYEKL. The CDR3 extends over 16 amino acids. Trimming took 2 bases from V and 7 from J; bases not matched to a gene: 11.

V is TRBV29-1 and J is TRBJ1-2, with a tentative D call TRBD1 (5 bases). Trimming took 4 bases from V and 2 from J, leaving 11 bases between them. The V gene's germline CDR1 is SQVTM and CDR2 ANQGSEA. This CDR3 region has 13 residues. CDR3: CSVASGGNYGYTF. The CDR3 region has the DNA TGCAGCGTTGCTTCGGGGGGAAACTATGGCTACACCTTC.

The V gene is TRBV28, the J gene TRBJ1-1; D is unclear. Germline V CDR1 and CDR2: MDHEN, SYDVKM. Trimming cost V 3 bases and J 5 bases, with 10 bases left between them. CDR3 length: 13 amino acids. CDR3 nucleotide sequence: TGTGCCAGCAGTTTGCTTCCGGGGACTGAAGCTTTCTTT. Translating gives CASSLLPGTEAFF.

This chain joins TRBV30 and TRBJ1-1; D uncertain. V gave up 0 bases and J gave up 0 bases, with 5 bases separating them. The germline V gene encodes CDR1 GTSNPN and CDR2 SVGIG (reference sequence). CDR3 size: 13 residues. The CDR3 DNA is TGTGCCTGGAGTGTTGCGCTGAACACTGAAGCTTTCTTT. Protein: CAWSVALNTEAFF.

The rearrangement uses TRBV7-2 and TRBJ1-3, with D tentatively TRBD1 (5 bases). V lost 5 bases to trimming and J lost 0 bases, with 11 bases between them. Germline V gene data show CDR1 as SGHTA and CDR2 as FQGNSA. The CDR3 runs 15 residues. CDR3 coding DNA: TGTGCCAGCAGCCCTAGTGACAGCTCTGGAAACACCATATATTTT. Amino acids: CASSPSDSSGNTIYF.

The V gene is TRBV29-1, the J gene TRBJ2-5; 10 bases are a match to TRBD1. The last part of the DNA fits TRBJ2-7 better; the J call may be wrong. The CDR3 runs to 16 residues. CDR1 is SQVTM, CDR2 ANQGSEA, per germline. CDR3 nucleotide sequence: TGCAGCGCCAACCGTGGGGGGACAGGGGACTCCTACGAGCAGTACTTC. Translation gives CSANRGGTGDSYEQYF.

The CDR3 region is CATRGRAGKLFF. In DNA form, the CDR3 reads TGTGCCACCCGGGGGAGAGCCGGGAAACTGTTTTTT. The chain has TRBV11-2 and TRBJ1-4; D is possibly TRBD1 (5 bases). The germline V and J ends were trimmed by 10 bases and 11 bases, with 17 bases remaining between them. The CDR3 has 12 amino acids. Germline V gene lookup returns CDR1 SGHAT and CDR2 FQNNGV.

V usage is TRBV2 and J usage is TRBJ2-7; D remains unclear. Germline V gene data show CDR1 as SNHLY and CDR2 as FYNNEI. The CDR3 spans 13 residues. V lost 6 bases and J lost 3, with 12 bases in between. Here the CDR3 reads CASRWQIDYEQYF. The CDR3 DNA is TGTGCCAGCAGGTGGCAGATTGACTACGAGCAGTACTTC.

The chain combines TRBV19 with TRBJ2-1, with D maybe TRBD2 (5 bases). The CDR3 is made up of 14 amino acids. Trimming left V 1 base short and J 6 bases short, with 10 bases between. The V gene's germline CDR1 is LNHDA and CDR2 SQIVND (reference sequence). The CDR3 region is CASSIGGGLNEQFF. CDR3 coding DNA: TGTGCCAGTAGTATAGGTGGCGGACTCAATGAGCAGTTCTTC.

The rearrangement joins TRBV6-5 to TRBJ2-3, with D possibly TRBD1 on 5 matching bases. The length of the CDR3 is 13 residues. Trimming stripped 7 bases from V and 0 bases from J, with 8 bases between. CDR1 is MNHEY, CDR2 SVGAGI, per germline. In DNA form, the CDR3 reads TGTGCCAGCACACGACAGAGCACAGATACGCAGTATTTT. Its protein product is CASTRQSTDTQYF.

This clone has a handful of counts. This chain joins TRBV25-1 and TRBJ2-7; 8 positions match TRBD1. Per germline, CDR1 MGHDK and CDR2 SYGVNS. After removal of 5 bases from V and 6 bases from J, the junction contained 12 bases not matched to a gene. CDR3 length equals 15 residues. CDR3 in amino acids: CASSTTTGALGEQYF. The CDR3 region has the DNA TGTGCCAGCAGTACGACGACAGGGGCTCTGGGCGAGCAGTACTTC.

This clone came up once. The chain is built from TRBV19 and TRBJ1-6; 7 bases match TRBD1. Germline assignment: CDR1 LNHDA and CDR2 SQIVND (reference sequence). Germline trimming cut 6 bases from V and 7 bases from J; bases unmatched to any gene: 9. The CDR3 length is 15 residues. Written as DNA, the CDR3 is TGTGCCAGTAGGAGGAATGACAGGGCAAATTCACCCCTCCACTTT. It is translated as CASRRNDRANSPLHF.

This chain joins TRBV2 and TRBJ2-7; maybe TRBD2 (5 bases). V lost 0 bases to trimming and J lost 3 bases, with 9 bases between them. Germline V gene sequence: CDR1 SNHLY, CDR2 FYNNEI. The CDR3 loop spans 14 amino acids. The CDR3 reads CASSEALRGYEQYF. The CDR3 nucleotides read TGTGCCAGCAGTGAAGCGCTTCGGGGCTACGAGCAGTACTTC. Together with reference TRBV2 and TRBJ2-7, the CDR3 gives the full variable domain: EPEVTQTPSHQVTQMGQEVILRCVPISNHLYFYWYRQILGQKVEFLVSFYNNEISEKSEIFDDQFSVERPDGSNFTLKIRSTKLEDSAMYFCASSEALRGYEQYFGPGTRLTVT.

CDR3 sequence: CASSLERGAADTQYF. DNA of the CDR3: TGTGCCAGCAGCTTAGAGCGGGGGGCAGCAGATACGCAGTATTTT. V gene TRBV7-9 combines with J gene TRBJ2-3; 9 nucleotides align to TRBD2. V lost 1 base and J lost 4; bases outside the gene matches: 3. Germline lookup yields CDR1 SEHNR and CDR2 FQNEAQ (reference sequence). The CDR3 contains 15 residues.

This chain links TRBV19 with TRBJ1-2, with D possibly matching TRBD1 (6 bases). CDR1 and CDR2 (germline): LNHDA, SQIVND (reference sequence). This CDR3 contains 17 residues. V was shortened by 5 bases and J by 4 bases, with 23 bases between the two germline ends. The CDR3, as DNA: TGTGCCAGTAGTTGGCCTGCAACAGGGAATTACTTCTATGGCTACACCTTC. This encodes CASSWPATGNYFYGYTF.

CDR3 loop: CASSLGMANTEAFF. CDR3 nucleotides: TGCGCCAGCAGTCTAGGTATGGCGAACACTGAAGCTTTCTTT. The chain combines TRBV5-1 with TRBJ1-1, with D uncertain. CDR3 length: 14 amino acids. V gave up 5 bases and J gave up 1 base, with 12 bases separating them. In germline, CDR1 is SGHRS, CDR2 YFSETQ.

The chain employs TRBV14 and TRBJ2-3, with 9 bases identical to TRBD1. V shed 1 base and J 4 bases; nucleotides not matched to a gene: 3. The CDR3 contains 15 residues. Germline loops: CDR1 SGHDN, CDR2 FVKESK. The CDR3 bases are TGTGCCAGCAGCCAAGTGACAGGGGGGGCAGATACGCAGTATTTT. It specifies CASSQVTGGADTQYF.

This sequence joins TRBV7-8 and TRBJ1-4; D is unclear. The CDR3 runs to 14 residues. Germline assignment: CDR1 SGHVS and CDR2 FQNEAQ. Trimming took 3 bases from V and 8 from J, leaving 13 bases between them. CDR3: CASSFQGSGEKLFF. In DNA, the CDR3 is TGTGCCAGCAGCTTCCAAGGGTCGGGGGAAAAACTGTTTTTT.

The CDR3, as DNA: TGTGCCAGCAGTGGCGGCAGAGCTAACTATGGCTACACCTTC. This sequence encodes CASSGGRANYGYTF. The chain combines TRBV6-1 with TRBJ1-2; D is unresolved. Germline CDR1 reads MNHNS; CDR2 reads SASEGT. Trimming took off 4 bases at V and 0 bases at J, with 9 bases between the two ends. This CDR3 is 14 amino acids long.

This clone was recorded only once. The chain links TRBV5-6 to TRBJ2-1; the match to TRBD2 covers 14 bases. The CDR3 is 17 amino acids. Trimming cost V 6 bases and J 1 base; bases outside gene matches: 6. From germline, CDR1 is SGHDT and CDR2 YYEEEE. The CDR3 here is CASTPGLAGASYNEQFF. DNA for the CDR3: TGTGCCAGCACCCCGGGACTAGCGGGGGCATCCTACAATGAGCAGTTCTTC.